Listed below are T cell receptor beta chains from one sample, sequenced in a study of CD8+CD57+ T cells in acquired aplastic anemia. In TCRdb, the reads were re-called with MiXCR into one record per CDR3 protein. Found here are some 200,000 distinct CDR3 sequences, roughly 45% of them singletons; the top ten hold about 20%. The sequencing sample was made of sorted CD4+, CD8+, or CD8+CD57+ T cells (not recorded which) from PBMCs. The receptors were gathered from a human donor with aplastic anemia. CDR3s leave out the opening cysteine and the closing phenylalanine or tryptophan.

V gene: TRBV27; J gene: TRBJ1-4; CDR3 protein: ASSSGGTGDEKLF
V gene: TRBV2; J gene: TRBJ1-2; CDR3 protein: ASSSQGAGDESGYT
V gene: TRBV20-1; J gene: TRBJ1-1; CDR3 protein: SARDRRPPNTEAF
V gene: TRBV6-5; J gene: TRBJ1-1; CDR3 protein: ASSPNTGQGNTGAF
V gene: TRBV4-1; J gene: TRBJ2-5; CDR3 protein: ASSYRDGQETQY
V gene: TRBV29-1; J gene: TRBJ1-2; CDR3 protein: SVAEVVGGYT
V gene: TRBV30; J gene: TRBJ2-2; CDR3 protein: AWLERGITGELF
V gene: TRBV10-2; J gene: TRBJ1-1; CDR3 protein: ASNARTGTMNTEAF
V gene: TRBV14; J gene: TRBJ1-3; CDR3 protein: ASSPQSYRTRYSGNTIY
V gene: TRBV5-5; J gene: TRBJ1-2; CDR3 protein: ASSWGQGSYGYT
V gene: TRBV7-9; J gene: TRBJ1-1; CDR3 protein: ASSLQTGSEAF
V gene: TRBV7-9; J gene: TRBJ1-6; CDR3 protein: ASSSPGQYNSPLH
V gene: TRBV7-2; J gene: TRBJ2-7; CDR3 protein: ASSLGGREPYEQY
V gene: TRBV29-1; J gene: TRBJ1-6; CDR3 protein: SALLGSGTNSPLH
V gene: TRBV2; J gene: TRBJ1-4; CDR3 protein: ASSDEKLF
V gene: TRBV5-8; J gene: TRBJ1-1; CDR3 protein: ASSGRQGEGTEAF
V gene: TRBV19; J gene: TRBJ1-5; CDR3 protein: ASTGQASGGQPQH
V gene: TRBV2; J gene: TRBJ2-5; CDR3 protein: ASSEDGTRETQY
V gene: TRBV6-1; J gene: TRBJ1-1; CDR3 protein: ASTEGGHTEAF
V gene: TRBV28; J gene: TRBJ2-7; CDR3 protein: ASSLQGPGRQY
V gene: TRBV7-7; J gene: TRBJ2-5; CDR3 protein: ARETQY
V gene: TRBV7-2; J gene: TRBJ2-7; CDR3 protein: ASSPRGLAGAHEQY
V gene: TRBV15; J gene: TRBJ1-1; CDR3 protein: ATSRPGTAATEAF
V gene: TRBV5-6; J gene: TRBJ2-4; CDR3 protein: ASSLTAGWKNIQY
V gene: TRBV5-1; J gene: TRBJ1-1; CDR3 protein: ASSIYGTAPAGAF
V gene: TRBV10-3; J gene: TRBJ2-5; CDR3 protein: AISEAGGYQETQY
V gene: TRBV7-8; J gene: TRBJ1-5; CDR3 protein: ASSEALLPQPQH
V gene: TRBV20-1; J gene: TRBJ2-7; CDR3 protein: SGAVAIAGTYEQY
V gene: TRBV7-9; J gene: TRBJ1-5; CDR3 protein: ASSLGGLDQPQH
V gene: TRBV7-3; J gene: TRBJ2-5; CDR3 protein: ASSLRREETQY
V gene: TRBV10-2; J gene: TRBJ2-5; CDR3 protein: ASSERLGQQETQY
V gene: TRBV5-1; J gene: TRBJ2-3; CDR3 protein: ASSLGGGGVLYTDTQY
V gene: TRBV10-1; J gene: TRBJ1-2; CDR3 protein: ASSGGSGRFNYGYT
V gene: TRBV12-3/TRBV12-4; J gene: TRBJ1-1; CDR3 protein: ASSQHSGTEGRQAF
V gene: TRBV20-1; J gene: TRBJ2-3; CDR3 protein: SARDRGKVSDTQY
V gene: TRBV18; J gene: TRBJ1-1; CDR3 protein: ASSTQVNTEAF
V gene: TRBV2; J gene: TRBJ1-5; CDR3 protein: ASSSDLGHRNQPQH
V gene: TRBV25-1; J gene: TRBJ2-3; CDR3 protein: ASSPLAGENSDTQY
V gene: TRBV5-1; J gene: TRBJ2-7; CDR3 protein: ASSESGQGGVEQY
V gene: TRBV9; J gene: TRBJ2-7; CDR3 protein: ASSQERTGGFEQY
V gene: TRBV6-1; J gene: TRBJ1-2; CDR3 protein: ASSPTMTGTYGYT